These 9 T cell receptor beta chains were sequenced from one sample in a study of vaccination and CD4 T cells after COVID-19. Their antigens remain unidentified. Indicated treatment: approximately 10-day PBMC culture with coronavirus spike peptide pools or control peptides (ViraFEST assay). An unexposed donor provided the CD4+ T cells, which were collected before the COVID-19 pandemic (2011-2018). An Oncomine TCR Beta short-read assay was used to sequence the DNA from cultured CD4+ T cells. TCRdb analysed the PCR reads with MiXCR anew, one entry per CDR3 protein. The sample shows about 5,400 distinct CDR3 sequences, less than 35% of them seen only once. The sample taken for sequencing was CD4+ T cells from blood, cultured in vitro. These receptor sequences come from a human donor in good health.

J is TRBJ1-2 and V is TRBV6-1, with D tentatively TRBD1 (5 bases). CDR3 size: 15 residues. Trimming took off 5 bases at V and 6 bases at J, with 19 bases between the two ends. The germline gives CDR1 MNHNS, CDR2 SASEGT. DNA of the CDR3: TGTGCCAGCAGTCGGTTGGTTTCGGGGCCCCATGGCTACACCTTC. It codes for CASSRLVSGPHGYTF.

The CDR3 loop reads CSASTGTGISYNEQFF. The DNA for the CDR3 is TGCAGTGCTTCTACGGGGACTGGGATCTCCTACAATGAGCAGTTCTTC. This chain uses TRBV20-1 with TRBJ2-1; the D gene is possibly TRBD2 (6 bases). The CDR3 has 16 amino acids. The germline gives CDR1 DFQATT, CDR2 SNEGSKA (reference sequence). Trimming removed 5 bases at V and 0 bases at J, with 17 bases between.

Within the sample, this clonotype is large. The rearrangement uses TRBV10-1 and TRBJ1-1, with D perhaps TRBD1 (6 bases). V gave up 2 bases and J gave up 5 bases, with 9 bases separating them. The CDR3 is 13 residues long. Per the germline V gene, CDR1 is WNHNN and CDR2 is SYGVQD (reference sequence). DNA for the CDR3: TGCGCCAGCAGTGAGACAGGGCTTACTGAAGCTTTCTTT. It encodes CASSETGLTEAFF.

V and J are TRBV27 and TRBJ2-2; D is undetermined. Germline values: CDR1 MNHEY, CDR2 SMNVEV (reference sequence). Trimming took 4 bases from V and 7 from J, leaving 10 bases between them. The CDR3 spans 13 residues. The CDR3 DNA reads as TGTGCCAGCAGTTCCCCCTCCCGCGGGGAGCTGTTTTTT. It specifies CASSSPSRGELFF.

This clonotype was seen once. J is TRBJ1-1 and V is TRBV11-2; D not certain. CDR1 is SGHAT and CDR2 is FQNNGV in the germline V gene. The CDR3 has 13 residues. Between the trimmed V and J ends, which lost 0 bases and 7 bases, there was a span of 9 bases. The CDR3 nucleotides are TGTGCCAGCAGCTTAGATCTTATGAGTGAAGCTTTCTTT. This gives the protein CASSLDLMSEAFF.

This clonotype was detected only a few times. The rearrangement links TRBV7-9 to TRBJ1-1, with D tentatively TRBD1 (6 bases). This CDR3 is built from 14 residues. V lost 1 base and J lost 3, with 9 bases in between. Per the germline V gene, CDR1 is SEHNR and CDR2 is FQNEAQ (reference sequence). CDR3 region: CASSLVSGDTEAFF. The DNA for the CDR3 is TGTGCCAGCAGCTTAGTGTCAGGGGACACTGAAGCTTTCTTT.

This clonotype was found a few times. The rearrangement uses TRBV21-1 and TRBJ2-2; TRBD1 is the table's D call and was not checked against the DNA. TRBV21-1 is flagged as a pseudogene. CDR3 size: 16 residues. The DNA for the CDR3 is TGTGCCAGCAGCGCGGGTAGGGGGCGGGACACCGGGGAGCTGTTTTTT. Amino acids: CASSAGRGRDTGELFF.

The chain is built from TRBV9 and TRBJ1-5; D may be TRBD1 (5 bases). The CDR3 covers 15 residues. CDR1 is SGDLS, CDR2 YYNGEE, per germline. Trimming pared 4 bases from V and 0 bases from J, leaving 11 bases between. CDR3 DNA: TGTGCCAGCAGCCCCCATGACAGTAGCAATCAGCCCCAGCATTTT. This sequence encodes CASSPHDSSNQPQHF. Looking up the rest from reference TRBV9 and TRBJ1-5 gives the full variable domain: DSGVTQTPKHLITATGQRVTLRCSPRSGDLSVYWYQQSLDQGLQFLIQYYNGEERAKGNILERFSAQQFPDLHSELNLSSLELGDSALYFCASSPHDSSNQPQHFGDGTRLSIL.

V and J are TRBV6-1 and TRBJ2-5; the D gene is possibly TRBD1 (6 bases). V lost 2 bases to trimming and J lost 5 bases, with 12 bases between them. Per the germline V gene, CDR1 is MNHNS and CDR2 is SASEGT. The CDR3 is 14 amino acids. This CDR3 is CASSEIGQLETQYF. CDR3 nucleotides: TGTGCCAGCAGTGAAATCGGACAGTTGGAGACCCAGTACTTC.